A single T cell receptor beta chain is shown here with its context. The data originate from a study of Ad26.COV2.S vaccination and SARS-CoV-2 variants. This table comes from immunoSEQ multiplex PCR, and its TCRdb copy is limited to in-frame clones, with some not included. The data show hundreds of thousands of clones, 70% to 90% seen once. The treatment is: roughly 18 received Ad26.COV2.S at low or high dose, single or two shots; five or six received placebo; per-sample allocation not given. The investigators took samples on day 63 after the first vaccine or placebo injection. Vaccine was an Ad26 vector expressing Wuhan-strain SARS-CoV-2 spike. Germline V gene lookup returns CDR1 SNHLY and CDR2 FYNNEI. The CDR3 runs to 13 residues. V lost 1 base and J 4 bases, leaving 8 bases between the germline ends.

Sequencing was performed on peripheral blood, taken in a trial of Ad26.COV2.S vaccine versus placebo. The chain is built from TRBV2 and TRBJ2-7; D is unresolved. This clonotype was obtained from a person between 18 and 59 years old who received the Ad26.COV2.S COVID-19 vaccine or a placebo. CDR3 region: CASSEGVWYEQYF. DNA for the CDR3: TGTGCCAGCAGTGAAGGGGTTTGGTACGAGCAGTACTTC.